Sequencing of this T cell receptor (beta chain) was carried out in a study of CD8 T cells in ankylosing spondylitis. Study-wide findings and caveats: Apparently characteristic of ankylosing spondylitis blood was a TCR beta motif (about 8 highly homologous variants). Some of these motif variants have turned up before, in reports on reactive arthritis synovial fluid and blood.

In this sample, this clonotype turned up many times. Its cognate antigen is unknown. TCRdb re-called the 5' RACE reads with MiXCR, one entry per CDR3 protein. The table records about 200,000 distinct CDR3 sequences, roughly 25% of them present only once. Germline V gene data show CDR1 as SGHTA and CDR2 as FQGNSA. With 2 bases removed from V and 3 bases from J, the gap between germline ends came to 11 bases. The CDR3 is made up of 15 amino acids. This clonotype originated in a male donor with ankylosing spondylitis or in good health (not recorded which). Sequencing input: blood, either unsorted or a sorted T cell fraction (not recorded which). The rearrangement joins TRBV7-2 to TRBJ2-1; perhaps TRBD1 as D (5 bases). In DNA, the CDR3 is TGTGCCAGCAGCTTAACCCAAGGGGTCTACAATGAGCAGTTCTTC. It is translated as CASSLTQGVYNEQFF. Together with reference TRBV7-2 and TRBJ2-1, the CDR3 gives the full variable domain: GAGVSQSPSNKVTEKGKDVELRCDPISGHTALYWYRQSLGQGLEFLIYFQGNSAPDKSGLPSDRFSAERTGGSVSTLTIQRTQQEDSAVYLCASSLTQGVYNEQFFGPGTRLTVL.